A single T cell receptor (beta chain) is shown here with its context. Other nucleotide sequences from this sample produce the same CDR3. This entry comes from a study of OX40 agonist ivuxolimab in advanced cancers. This CDR3 has 14 amino acids. Germline CDR1 ENHRY, CDR2 SYGVKD. Between the trimmed V and J ends, which lost 6 bases and 4 bases, there was a span of 15 bases. Generated by immunoSEQ multiplex PCR, the TCRdb table keeps only in-frame clones and is missing some. Here the sample spans 15,000 to 20,000 clones, around 84% being singletons. The rearrangement links TRBV10-3 to TRBJ1-1, with a tentative D call TRBD1 (6 bases). The receptor's source is an adult with an advanced solid tumor such as melanoma, head and neck, liver or kidney cancer. The sequences come from CD4+ or CD8+ T cells sorted from blood, collected in a trial of the OX40 agonist ivuxolimab. The CDR3 sequence is CAIRRLQGSTEAFF. As DNA, the CDR3 is TGTGCCATCAGGAGACTCCAGGGGAGCACTGAAGCTTTCTTT.